The clone carrying this T cell receptor (beta chain) was seen a single time. The data belong to a study of OX40 agonist ivuxolimab in advanced cancers. Background on the study: Of the patients, three showed partial responses, one with hepatocellular carcinoma and two with cutaneous melanoma.

Sequenced by immunoSEQ multiplex PCR; TCRdb stores in-frame clones only, minus some. The sample lists around 100,000 clones; about 90% were seen once. Germline CDR1 is SGHRS and CDR2 is YFSETQ. After removal of 0 bases from V and 6 bases from J, the junction contained 10 bases not matched to a gene. This CDR3 comprises 17 residues. The J gene is TRBJ2-1, the V gene TRBV5-1; 9 bases align to TRBD2. The sequence was collected from an adult with an advanced solid tumor such as melanoma, head and neck, liver or kidney cancer. Specimen: CD4+ or CD8+ T cells sorted from blood, collected in a trial of the OX40 agonist ivuxolimab. Here the CDR3 reads CASSLVLAGWMGNEQFF. The DNA for the CDR3 is TGCGCCAGCAGCTTGGTTCTAGCGGGATGGATGGGCAATGAGCAGTTCTTC.